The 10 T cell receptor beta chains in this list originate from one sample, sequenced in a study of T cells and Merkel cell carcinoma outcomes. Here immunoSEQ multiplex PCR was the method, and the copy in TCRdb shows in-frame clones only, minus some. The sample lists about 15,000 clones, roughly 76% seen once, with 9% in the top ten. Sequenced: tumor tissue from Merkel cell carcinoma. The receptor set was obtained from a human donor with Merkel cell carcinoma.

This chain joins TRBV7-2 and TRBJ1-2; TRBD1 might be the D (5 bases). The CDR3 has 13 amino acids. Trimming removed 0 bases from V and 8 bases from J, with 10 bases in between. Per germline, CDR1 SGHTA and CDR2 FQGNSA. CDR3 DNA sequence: TGTGCCAGCAGCTTAGCCAGGGAGGGGGGCTACACCTTC. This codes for CASSLAREGGYTF.

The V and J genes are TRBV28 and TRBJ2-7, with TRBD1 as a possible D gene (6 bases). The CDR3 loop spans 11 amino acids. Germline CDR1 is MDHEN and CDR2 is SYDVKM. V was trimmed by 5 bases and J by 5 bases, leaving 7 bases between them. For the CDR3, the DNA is TGTGCCAGCAGTAGGGGGAACGAGCAGTACTTC. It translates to CASSRGNEQYF.

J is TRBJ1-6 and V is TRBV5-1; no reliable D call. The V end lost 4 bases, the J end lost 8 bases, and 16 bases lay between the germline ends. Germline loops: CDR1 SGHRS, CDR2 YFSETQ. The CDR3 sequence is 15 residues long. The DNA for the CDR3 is TGCGCCAGCAGCCTTGACCGGTCCGGGGATTCACCCCTCCACTTT. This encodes CASSLDRSGDSPLHF.

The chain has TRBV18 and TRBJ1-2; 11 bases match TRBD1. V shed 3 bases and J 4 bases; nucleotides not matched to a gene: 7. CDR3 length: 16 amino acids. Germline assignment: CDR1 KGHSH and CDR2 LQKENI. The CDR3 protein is CASSPSGTGGFYGYTF. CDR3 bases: TGTGCCAGCTCACCTTCCGGGACAGGGGGTTTCTATGGCTACACCTTC.

CDR3 protein: CASRQRTYEQYF. CDR3 nucleotides: TGTGCCAGCAGACAGAGGACCTACGAGCAGTACTTC. The J gene is TRBJ2-7, the V gene TRBV2; D uncertain. V was clipped by 6 bases and J by 2 bases, with 8 bases between them. The CDR3 totals 12 residues. Germline-derived CDR1 and CDR2 are SNHLY and FYNNEI.

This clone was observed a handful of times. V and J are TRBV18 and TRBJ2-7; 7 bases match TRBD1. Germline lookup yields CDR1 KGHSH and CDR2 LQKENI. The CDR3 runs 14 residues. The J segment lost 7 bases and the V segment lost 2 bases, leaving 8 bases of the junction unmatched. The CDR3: CASSPRQGEKEQYF. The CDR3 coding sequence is TGTGCCAGCTCACCAAGGCAGGGGGAGAAAGAGCAGTACTTC.

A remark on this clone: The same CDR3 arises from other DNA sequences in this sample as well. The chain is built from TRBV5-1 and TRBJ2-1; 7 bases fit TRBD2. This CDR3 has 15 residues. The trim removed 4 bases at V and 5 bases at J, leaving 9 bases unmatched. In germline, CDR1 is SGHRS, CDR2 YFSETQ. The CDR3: CASSLVGEGHNEQFF. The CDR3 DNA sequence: TGCGCCAGCAGCCTCGTGGGGGAGGGACACAATGAGCAGTTCTTC. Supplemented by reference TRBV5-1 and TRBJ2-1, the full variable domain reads KAGVTQTPRYLIKTRGQQVTLSCSPISGHRSVSWYQQTPGQGLQFLFEYFSETQRNKGNFPGRFSGRQFSNSRSEMNVSTLELGDSALYLCASSLVGEGHNEQFFGPGTRLTVL.

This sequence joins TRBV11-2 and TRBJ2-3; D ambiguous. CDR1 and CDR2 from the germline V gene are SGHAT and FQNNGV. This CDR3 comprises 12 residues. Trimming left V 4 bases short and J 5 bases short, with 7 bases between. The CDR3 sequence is CASSSSVDTQYF. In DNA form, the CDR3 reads TGTGCCAGCAGCTCCTCAGTAGATACGCAGTATTTT.

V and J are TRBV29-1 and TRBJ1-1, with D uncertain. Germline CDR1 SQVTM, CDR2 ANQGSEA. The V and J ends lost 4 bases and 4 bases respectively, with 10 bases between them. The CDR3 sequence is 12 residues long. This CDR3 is CSVVTPGTEAFF. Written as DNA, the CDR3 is TGCAGCGTTGTTACCCCTGGCACTGAAGCTTTCTTT. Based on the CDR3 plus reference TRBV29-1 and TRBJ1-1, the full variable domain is SAVISQKPSRDICQRGTSLTIQCQVDSQVTMMFWYRQQPGQSLTLIATANQGSEATYESGFVIDKFPISRPNLTFSTLTVSNMSPEDSSIYLCSVVTPGTEAFFGQGTRLTVV.

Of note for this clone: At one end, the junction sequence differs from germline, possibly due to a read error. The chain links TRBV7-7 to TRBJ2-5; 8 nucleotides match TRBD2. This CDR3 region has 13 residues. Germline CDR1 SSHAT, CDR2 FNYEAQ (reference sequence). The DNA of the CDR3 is TGTGCTAGCAGCAAAAGCGGGGGAGAGACCCAGTACTTC. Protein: CASSKSGGETQYF.